This section outlines one T cell receptor beta chain sequence together with its context. This sample is drawn from a study of CD4 and CD8 cells across lung adenocarcinoma regions. This CDR3 region has 16 residues. The V and J ends lost 5 bases and 4 bases respectively, with 18 bases between them. From germline, CDR1 is MNHNS and CDR2 SASEGT. Each CDR3 protein is one row after TCRdb ran MiXCR on the PCR reads. The sample yields about 25,000 distinct CDR3 sequences, around half seen once. The TCR originated in a male donor with lung adenocarcinoma. The CD4 and CD8 labels of this study may be unreliable. The chain has TRBV6-1 and TRBJ2-1; D may correspond to TRBD1 or TRBD2 (5 bases each). Sequenced sample: CD8+ T cells from the center of a lung tumor. CDR3 nucleotides: TGTGCCAGCAGTAAAGGACCCTCCTGGGGGTACAATGAGCAGTTCTTC. Translation: CASSKGPSWGYNEQFF.